The rows below give T cell receptor beta chains drawn from one sample of a study of CD8+CD57+ T cells in acquired aplastic anemia. Each CDR3 protein is one row after TCRdb ran MiXCR on the reads. Among roughly 240,000 distinct CDR3 sequences listed, approximately 50% were seen once. The specimen was sorted CD4+, CD8+, or CD8+CD57+ T cells (not recorded which) from PBMCs. All receptors come from a human donor with aplastic anemia. Each CDR3 is given with its conserved first and last residue. Fields, in order: V gene, D gene, clone size, J gene, CDR3 protein, CDR3 DNA. D genes are given only for firm matches. Clone size is shown for a subset of rows, as once, few, many or a class of expanded clone.

V gene: TRBV9
D gene: TRBD2
clone size: many
J gene: TRBJ2-2
CDR3 protein: CASSVGLAGGSGELFF
CDR3 DNA: TGTGCCAGCAGCGTAGGATTAGCGGGAGGCTCCGGGGAGCTGTTTTTT

V gene: TRBV7-2
D gene: .
clone size: .
J gene: TRBJ1-5
CDR3 protein: CASSAGIYLQPQHF
CDR3 DNA: TGTGCCAGCAGCGCAGGGATTTATTTACAGCCCCAGCATTTT

V gene: TRBV2
D gene: TRBD1
clone size: .
J gene: TRBJ1-2
CDR3 protein: CASNRDRPSHGYTF
CDR3 DNA: TGTGCCAGCAACCGGGACAGGCCCAGCCATGGCTACACCTTC

V gene: TRBV2
D gene: .
clone size: many
J gene: TRBJ2-4
CDR3 protein: CASSLDLAKNIQYF
CDR3 DNA: TGTGCCAGCAGTTTAGACCTAGCCAAAAACATTCAGTACTTC

V gene: TRBV6-6
D gene: .
clone size: few
J gene: TRBJ2-1
CDR3 protein: CASNPRNREPYNEQFF
CDR3 DNA: TGTGCCAGCAATCCTCGAAACAGAGAACCTTACAATGAGCAGTTCTTC

V gene: TRBV7-9
D gene: .
clone size: .
J gene: TRBJ2-1
CDR3 protein: CASSTPGSREQFF
CDR3 DNA: TGTGCCAGCAGCACTCCAGGATCTCGTGAGCAGTTCTTC

V gene: TRBV29-1
D gene: .
clone size: .
J gene: TRBJ1-1
CDR3 protein: CSVGRGETEAFF
CDR3 DNA: TGCAGCGTTGGGAGAGGGGAAACTGAAGCTTTCTTT

V gene: TRBV19
D gene: .
clone size: .
J gene: TRBJ1-5
CDR3 protein: CASRSANQPQHF
CDR3 DNA: TGTGCCAGTAGGTCAGCAAATCAGCCCCAGCATTTT

V gene: TRBV27
D gene: .
clone size: few
J gene: TRBJ2-3
CDR3 protein: CASSLLSGFSDTQYF
CDR3 DNA: TGTGCCAGCAGTTTATTATCAGGGTTCTCAGATACGCAGTATTTT

V gene: TRBV9
D gene: .
clone size: many
J gene: TRBJ1-2
CDR3 protein: CASSAGSDGYTF
CDR3 DNA: TGTGCCAGCAGCGCGGGGTCCGATGGCTACACCTTC

V gene: TRBV6-5
D gene: .
clone size: many
J gene: TRBJ1-1
CDR3 protein: CASSYPGNTEAFF
CDR3 DNA: TGTGCCAGCAGTTATCCTGGGAACACTGAAGCTTTCTTT

V gene: TRBV7-9
D gene: .
clone size: many
J gene: TRBJ1-4
CDR3 protein: CASRPQKNEKLFF
CDR3 DNA: TGTGCCAGCAGGCCCCAGAAAAATGAAAAACTGTTTTTT

V gene: TRBV20-1
D gene: .
clone size: .
J gene: TRBJ2-3
CDR3 protein: CSAWTLTSTDTQYF
CDR3 DNA: TGCAGTGCCTGGACGCTAACTAGCACAGATACGCAGTATTTT

V gene: TRBV4-1
D gene: .
clone size: many
J gene: TRBJ1-1
CDR3 protein: CASSQEAGTNTEAFF
CDR3 DNA: TGCGCCAGCAGCCAAGAGGCAGGGACGAACACTGAAGCTTTCTTT

V gene: TRBV30
D gene: TRBD1
clone size: many
J gene: TRBJ1-6
CDR3 protein: CAWSPGTGSSPLHF
CDR3 DNA: TGTGCCTGGAGTCCCGGGACAGGGAGCTCACCCCTCCACTTT

V gene: TRBV2
D gene: .
clone size: .
J gene: TRBJ2-7
CDR3 protein: CASSQGTREQYF
CDR3 DNA: TGTGCCAGCAGTCAGGGGACGAGGGAGCAGTACTTC

V gene: TRBV7-9
D gene: .
clone size: many
J gene: TRBJ2-7
CDR3 protein: CASSPPRGLHSYEQYF
CDR3 DNA: TGTGCCAGCAGCCCCCCCAGGGGCCTACACTCCTACGAGCAGTACTTC

V gene: TRBV2
D gene: TRBD1
clone size: many
J gene: TRBJ1-3
CDR3 protein: CASSGDRVEVAGNTIYF
CDR3 DNA: TGTGCCAGCAGTGGGGACAGGGTAGAAGTTGCTGGAAACACCATATATTTT

V gene: TRBV19
D gene: .
clone size: .
J gene: TRBJ1-5
CDR3 protein: CASSIVTGLGNQPQHF
CDR3 DNA: TGTGCCAGTAGTATAGTAACGGGTTTAGGCAATCAGCCCCAGCATTTT

V gene: TRBV7-3
D gene: .
clone size: .
J gene: TRBJ1-2
CDR3 protein: CASSLQRDGGYTF
CDR3 DNA: TGTGCCAGCAGCTTACAAAGGGACGGCGGCTATACCTTC

V gene: TRBV7-9
D gene: TRBD1
clone size: .
J gene: TRBJ2-5
CDR3 protein: CASSPGAEVTGGLETQYF
CDR3 DNA: TGTGCCAGCAGCCCAGGTGCGGAGGTGACAGGGGGGCTTGAGACCCAGTACTTC

V gene: TRBV12-3/TRBV12-4
D gene: .
clone size: many
J gene: TRBJ2-2
CDR3 protein: CASSLYANTGELFF
CDR3 DNA: TGTGCCAGCAGTTTGTACGCGAACACCGGGGAGCTGTTTTTT

V gene: TRBV12-3/TRBV12-4
D gene: .
clone size: many
J gene: TRBJ1-6
CDR3 protein: CASSLVLGGSPLHF
CDR3 DNA: TGTGCCAGCAGTTTAGTGTTGGGCGGTTCACCCCTCCACTTT

V gene: TRBV7-8
D gene: TRBD2
clone size: many
J gene: TRBJ2-7
CDR3 protein: CASSDGTSVSYEQYF
CDR3 DNA: TGTGCCAGCAGCGATGGGACTAGCGTCTCCTACGAGCAGTACTTC

V gene: TRBV29-1
D gene: .
clone size: .
J gene: TRBJ2-1
CDR3 protein: CSRRGSYNEQFF
CDR3 DNA: TGCAGCCGCAGGGGCTCCTACAATGAGCAGTTCTTC

V gene: TRBV25-1
D gene: TRBD2
clone size: .
J gene: TRBJ2-1
CDR3 protein: CASSILAGDYNEQFF
CDR3 DNA: TGTGCCAGCAGTATACTAGCGGGAGACTACAATGAGCAGTTCTTC

V gene: TRBV10-1
D gene: TRBD1
clone size: .
J gene: TRBJ2-6
CDR3 protein: CASSELVQGEAF
CDR3 DNA: TGCGCCAGCAGTGAGTTGGTACAGGGGGAAGCTTTC

V gene: TRBV29-1
D gene: .
clone size: many
J gene: TRBJ1-2
CDR3 protein: CSVEEGAGGYTF
CDR3 DNA: TGCAGCGTTGAGGAGGGAGCTGGTGGCTACACCTTC

V gene: TRBV5-8
D gene: .
clone size: .
J gene: TRBJ1-6
CDR3 protein: CASSFRTNSPLHF
CDR3 DNA: TGTGCCAGCAGCTTCCGGACGAATTCACCCCTCCACTTT

V gene: TRBV2
D gene: TRBD1
clone size: .
J gene: TRBJ1-6
CDR3 protein: CASRWTGVFSPLHF
CDR3 DNA: TGTGCCAGCCGTTGGACAGGGGTGTTCTCACCCCTCCACTTT

V gene: TRBV19
D gene: .
clone size: .
J gene: TRBJ1-1
CDR3 protein: CASRLGAEAFF
CDR3 DNA: TGTGCCAGTAGATTGGGGGCTGAAGCTTTCTTT

V gene: TRBV5-6
D gene: .
clone size: .
J gene: TRBJ1-4
CDR3 protein: CASSPGTREGEKLFF
CDR3 DNA: TGTGCCAGCAGCCCCGGGACTCGCGAAGGAGAAAAACTGTTTTTT

V gene: TRBV27
D gene: TRBD1
clone size: .
J gene: TRBJ2-3
CDR3 protein: CASNPRTGPDTQYF
CDR3 DNA: TGTGCCAGCAACCCTCGGACAGGACCAGATACGCAGTATTTT

V gene: TRBV27
D gene: .
clone size: .
J gene: TRBJ1-1
CDR3 protein: CASSPSAGDLNTEAFF
CDR3 DNA: TGTGCCAGCAGTCCCTCGGCGGGGGATCTGAACACTGAAGCTTTCTTT

V gene: TRBV20-1
D gene: .
clone size: many
J gene: TRBJ2-7
CDR3 protein: CSASTGRTYEQYF
CDR3 DNA: TGCAGTGCTAGTACAGGGCGAACCTACGAGCAGTACTTC

V gene: TRBV5-1
D gene: .
clone size: .
J gene: TRBJ1-2
CDR3 protein: CVSSQGTSNYGYTF
CDR3 DNA: TGTGTCAGCAGCCAGGGGACATCGAACTATGGCTACACCTTC

V gene: TRBV24-1
D gene: .
clone size: once
J gene: TRBJ2-5
CDR3 protein: CATSAGTPETQYF
CDR3 DNA: TGTGCCACCAGTGCCGGGACCCCAGAGACCCAGTACTTC

V gene: TRBV10-3
D gene: .
clone size: .
J gene: TRBJ1-5
CDR3 protein: CASSLGAGQLQHF
CDR3 DNA: TGTGCCAGCAGCTTGGGGGCCGGGCAGCTCCAGCATTTT

V gene: TRBV2
D gene: .
clone size: .
J gene: TRBJ1-1
CDR3 protein: CASDTYAEAFF
CDR3 DNA: TGTGCCAGCGACACTTACGCTGAGGCTTTCTTT

V gene: TRBV5-1
D gene: .
clone size: .
J gene: TRBJ1-2
CDR3 protein: CASSPTATSDYGYTF
CDR3 DNA: TGCGCCAGCAGCCCGACAGCTACTTCTGACTATGGCTACACCTTC

V gene: TRBV12-3/TRBV12-4
D gene: TRBD1
clone size: many
J gene: TRBJ1-1
CDR3 protein: CASSEDRVTEAFF
CDR3 DNA: TGTGCCAGCAGCGAAGACAGGGTGACTGAAGCTTTCTTT

V gene: TRBV7-8
D gene: TRBD1
clone size: many
J gene: TRBJ2-7
CDR3 protein: CASSAGTAPYEQYF
CDR3 DNA: TGTGCCAGCAGCGCCGGGACAGCCCCTTACGAGCAGTACTTC

V gene: TRBV6-4
D gene: TRBD2
clone size: .
J gene: TRBJ2-6
CDR3 protein: CASSDSGGSGANVLTF
CDR3 DNA: TGTGCCAGCAGTGACAGCGGGGGCTCTGGGGCCAACGTCCTGACTTTC

V gene: TRBV27
D gene: .
clone size: .
J gene: TRBJ2-1
CDR3 protein: CASSLSRTYEQFF
CDR3 DNA: TGTGCCAGCAGTTTATCTAGGACCTATGAGCAGTTCTTC

V gene: TRBV4-1
D gene: .
clone size: many
J gene: TRBJ2-1
CDR3 protein: CASSQDAQGNEQFF
CDR3 DNA: TGCGCCAGCAGCCAAGATGCCCAGGGCAATGAGCAGTTCTTC

V gene: TRBV7-8
D gene: TRBD1
clone size: .
J gene: TRBJ1-1
CDR3 protein: CASSLAGTGATNTEAFF
CDR3 DNA: TGTGCCAGCAGCTTAGCGGGGACAGGGGCGACGAACACTGAAGCTTTCTTT

V gene: TRBV24-1
D gene: .
clone size: many
J gene: TRBJ2-3
CDR3 protein: CATSSSSTDTQYF
CDR3 DNA: TGTGCCACCAGCTCCTCTAGCACAGATACGCAGTATTTT

V gene: TRBV9
D gene: .
clone size: many
J gene: TRBJ2-3
CDR3 protein: CASSVDGGNRDTQYF
CDR3 DNA: TGTGCCAGCAGCGTAGATGGCGGGAACAGAGATACGCAGTATTTT

V gene: TRBV15
D gene: .
clone size: .
J gene: TRBJ1-6
CDR3 protein: CASSLSSPQPNYNSPLHF
CDR3 DNA: TGTGCCAGCAGTTTATCGTCCCCACAGCCTAACTATAATTCACCCCTCCACTTT

V gene: TRBV10-3
D gene: .
clone size: many
J gene: TRBJ2-2
CDR3 protein: CAIREIGELFF
CDR3 DNA: TGTGCCATCAGGGAAATCGGGGAGCTGTTTTTT

V gene: TRBV7-9
D gene: TRBD1
clone size: many
J gene: TRBJ2-2
CDR3 protein: CASSLPGQGLPGELFF
CDR3 DNA: TGTGCCAGCAGCTTACCGGGACAGGGCTTACCCGGGGAGCTGTTTTTT

V gene: TRBV2
D gene: .
clone size: .
J gene: TRBJ2-7
CDR3 protein: CASSGAYEQYF
CDR3 DNA: TGTGCCAGCAGTGGGGCCTACGAGCAGTACTTC

V gene: TRBV9
D gene: .
clone size: many
J gene: TRBJ2-5
CDR3 protein: CASSLQKGGTIETQYF
CDR3 DNA: TGTGCCAGCAGCCTCCAGAAAGGGGGGACGATTGAGACCCAGTACTTC